This passage covers 25 T cell receptor beta chains from one sample sequenced in a study of T cells in Graves' hyperthyroidism and ophthalmopathy (dated by TCRdb to 2018 to 2020). Receptor libraries were prepared by multiplex PCR. Sequencing instrument: Illumina HiSeq 2000. TCR beta CDR3 regions were amplified from RNA transcripts. A first-round RT-PCR of the TCR CDR3 used the HTBI primer set with the Qiagen OneStep RT-PCR kit. TCRdb reprocessing: public reads trimmed at Q25 with fastp, clones called with MiXCR, in-frame beta chains kept. Rows are combined by CDR3 protein, so each entry shows the most common genes and DNA. The sample yields about 200,000 distinct CDR3 sequences; approximately 17% were counted once. The ten largest clones capture under 65% of the sample. Sequencing was performed on blood. These receptors all stem from a man aged 45-65 years with Graves' hyperthyroidism.

This clonotype was detected a few times. The chain carries TRBV9 and TRBJ2-7; 7 bases agree with TRBD2. Germline V gene sequence: CDR1 SGDLS, CDR2 YYNGEE. This CDR3 comprises 14 residues. With V trimmed by 3 bases and J by 2 bases, 5 bases remained unmatched. The CDR3 DNA sequence: TGTGCCAGCAGCGAAACCGGGACTACCTACGAGCAGTACTTC. This sequence encodes CASSETGTTYEQYF.

The table lists this clonotype with a few counts. This chain uses TRBV6-1 with TRBJ1-2, with a possible D match to TRBD1 (6 bases). The CDR3 runs 12 residues. CDR1 and CDR2 from the germline V gene are MNHNS and SASEGT. V lost 5 bases, J lost 7 bases, and 11 bases lay in between. Here the CDR3 DNA reads TGTGCCAGCAGTACAGGGAATAGTGGCTACACCTTC. It yields the protein CASSTGNSGYTF.

This clonotype came up many times. The chain links TRBV6-2 or TRBV6-3 to TRBJ2-2, with 7 bases that match TRBD1. Per germline, CDR1 MNHEY and CDR2 SVGEGT. V lost 6 bases to trimming and J lost 1 base; unmatched junction nucleotides: 2. This CDR3 region has 14 residues. The CDR3 sequence is CASRRTGNTGELFF. Written as DNA, the CDR3 is TGTGCCAGCAGAAGGACAGGGAACACCGGGGAGCTGTTTTTT.

V is TRBV12-3 or TRBV12-4 and J is TRBJ1-5; 9 bases are a match to TRBD1. The CDR3 has 13 amino acids. Trimming at V came to 8 bases and at J to 6 bases, leaving 5 bases not matched to a gene. The CDR3 DNA follows: TGTGCCAGCGGGACAGGGCTAGGTCAGCCCCAGCATTTT. Amino acids: CASGTGLGQPQHF.

This clonotype was picked up many times. V and J are TRBV6-6 and TRBJ2-3; TRBD2 agrees at 14 bases. V trimming: 2 bases; J trimming: 7 bases; junction bases outside the gene matches: 2. Per germline, CDR1 MNHNY and CDR2 SVGAGI (reference sequence). The CDR3 is 15 amino acids. The CDR3 nucleotides read TGTGCCAGCAGTTACGGGACTAGCGGGAGCCATACGCAGTATTTT. Translating it yields CASSYGTSGSHTQYF.

The chain is built from TRBV20-1 and TRBJ1-5; D is ambiguous. Trimming took 1 base from V and 3 from J, leaving 7 bases between them. The CDR3 is 13 amino acids. Germline V lookup: CDR1 DFQATT, CDR2 SNEGSKA (reference sequence). DNA for the CDR3: TGCAGTGCTAGAGCAGACATCAATCAGCCCCAGCATTTT. This gives the protein CSARADINQPQHF.

This clonotype was detected many times. V and J are TRBV20-1 and TRBJ1-1; D call uncertain. The V and J ends lost 7 bases and 0 bases respectively, with 12 bases between them. Per the germline V gene, CDR1 is DFQATT and CDR2 is SNEGSKA (reference sequence). This CDR3 has 13 residues. As DNA, the CDR3 is TGCAGTGGGGCGGATAACATGAACACTGAAGCTTTCTTT. This gives the protein CSGADNMNTEAFF.

This clonotype was seen many times. This chain joins TRBV28 and TRBJ1-1; D not certain. This CDR3 has 13 amino acids. Germline V CDR1 and CDR2: MDHEN, SYDVKM. V was pared by 6 bases and J by 3 bases, with 11 bases between. This CDR3 reads CASRGTEYTEAFF. Here the CDR3 DNA reads TGTGCCAGCAGGGGAACAGAATACACTGAAGCTTTCTTT.

This clonotype has more than one count but fewer than ten. The chain links TRBV7-3 to TRBJ2-5, with a weak D call TRBD2 (6 bases). V lost 5 bases and J lost 4, with 17 bases in between. Germline CDR1 and CDR2: SGHTA and FQGTGA. The CDR3 consists of 15 residues. The CDR3 loop is CASSVYGGVPETQYF. CDR3 sequence (DNA): TGTGCCAGCAGCGTCTACGGCGGGGTACCAGAGACCCAGTACTTC.

The rearrangement links TRBV3-1 to TRBJ2-1; tentative D call: TRBD2 (6 bases). CDR1 LGHDT and CDR2 YNNKEL come from the germline V gene (reference sequence). Trimming shortened V by 0 bases and J by 9 bases, and 18 bases separated the two germline ends. The CDR3 runs 16 residues. Written as DNA, the CDR3 is TGTGCCAGCAGCCAAGAGCGGGGAGTCCGGAGAGGTGAGCAGTTCTTC. Its protein product is CASSQERGVRRGEQFF.

The chain couples TRBV9 to TRBJ1-1, with D possibly matching TRBD1 (5 bases). From germline, CDR1 is SGDLS and CDR2 YYNGEE. The CDR3 loop spans 17 amino acids. V shed 0 bases and J shed 5 bases, with 20 bases lying between them. The CDR3 nucleotides read TGTGCCAGCAGCGTAGGATCCAGGTGGGGAGGGGCGACTGAAGCTTTCTTT. Translating gives CASSVGSRWGGATEAFF.

This clonotype was seen ten or more times. V and J are TRBV5-1 and TRBJ1-1; no reliable D call. The CDR3 length is 13 residues. Trimming cost V 0 bases and J 7 bases, with 10 bases left between them. Germline V gene data show CDR1 as SGHRS and CDR2 as YFSETQ. The CDR3: CASSLVSVSEAFF. CDR3 nucleotides: TGCGCCAGCAGCTTGGTGTCAGTCAGTGAAGCTTTCTTT.

Only a few counts were recorded for this clonotype. V is TRBV6-1 and J is TRBJ1-4; 9 bases are shared with TRBD1. J lost 5 bases, V lost 5 bases, and 3 bases had no gene match. Germline V gene lookup returns CDR1 MNHNS and CDR2 SASEGT. The CDR3 is 14 residues long. Here the CDR3 reads CASSRDRANEKLFF. CDR3 in DNA: TGTGCCAGCAGTCGGGACAGGGCGAATGAAAAACTGTTTTTT.

This clonotype has a count of ten or more. The rearrangement joins TRBV12-3 or TRBV12-4 to TRBJ2-4, with 7 positions matching TRBD1. The CDR3 length is 14 residues. After removal of 3 bases from V and 8 bases from J, the junction contained 7 bases not matched to a gene. The chain's CDR3 is CASSFGSGGDIQYF. Written as DNA, the CDR3 is TGTGCCAGCAGTTTCGGGTCAGGGGGTGACATTCAGTACTTC.

This clonotype was detected a few times. V is TRBV27 and J is TRBJ2-1; either TRBD1 or TRBD2 may fit D (7 bases each). CDR3 length equals 15 residues. Deletions cut 4 bases from V and 9 bases from J, with 19 bases between. Germline V gives CDR1 MNHEY, CDR2 SMNVEV (reference sequence). As DNA, the CDR3 is TGTGCCAGCAGTTCAGGGGGGAGGGTAAGAGGTGAGCAGTTCTTC. It is translated as CASSSGGRVRGEQFF.

As DNA, the CDR3 is TGCGCCAGCAGAGGCGACAGCGGGGGAGATTCACCCCTCCACTTT. The encoded protein is CASRGDSGGDSPLHF. This chain links TRBV5-1 with TRBJ1-6; tentatively, D is TRBD1 (5 bases). Deletions cut 5 bases from V and 8 bases from J, with 17 bases between. The CDR3 extends over 15 amino acids. Looked up from germline, CDR1 is SGHRS and CDR2 is YFSETQ. The variable domain in full, completed from reference TRBV5-1 and TRBJ1-6, reads KAGVTQTPRYLIKTRGQQVTLSCSPISGHRSVSWYQQTPGQGLQFLFEYFSETQRNKGNFPGRFSGRQFSNSRSEMNVSTLELGDSALYLCASRGDSGGDSPLHFGNGTRLTVT.

This clonotype was seen many times. The V gene is TRBV18, the J gene TRBJ2-3; D not certain. V lost 0 bases and J lost 3, with 4 bases in between. The CDR3 has 13 amino acids. Germline lookup yields CDR1 KGHSH and CDR2 LQKENI. CDR3: CASSPPITDTQYF. As DNA, the CDR3 is TGTGCCAGCTCACCACCCATAACAGATACGCAGTATTTT. Variable domain in full (rest from reference TRBV18 and TRBJ2-3): NAGVMQNPRHLVRRRGQEARLRCSPMKGHSHVYWYRQLPEEGLKFMVYLQKENIIDESGMPKERFSAEFPKEGPSILRIQQVVRGDSAAYFCASSPPITDTQYFGPGTRLTVL.

This clonotype was seen at least ten times. The V call is TRBV6-1, the J call TRBJ2-1; 11 nucleotides agree with TRBD2. Germline V gene data show CDR1 as MNHNS and CDR2 as SASEGT. The CDR3 consists of 16 residues. The trim removed 2 bases at V and 8 bases at J, leaving 8 bases unmatched. This CDR3 is CASSEFSGRAGYEQFF. The CDR3 DNA is TGTGCCAGCAGTGAATTTAGCGGGAGGGCCGGGTATGAGCAGTTCTTC.

The chain joins TRBV3-1 to TRBJ2-7; D possibly matches TRBD1 or TRBD2 (7 bases each). The CDR3 extends over 14 amino acids. Germline assignment: CDR1 LGHDT and CDR2 YNNKEL (reference sequence). Trimming took off 1 base at V and 6 bases at J, with 13 bases between the two ends. The CDR3 loop is CASSQASRGGEQYF. The CDR3 nucleotides are TGTGCCAGCAGCCAAGCTAGCAGGGGGGGCGAGCAGTACTTC.

This clonotype was detected only a few times. The rearrangement joins TRBV11-3 to TRBJ1-4; no clear D. The CDR3 has 14 residues. Germline V gene data show CDR1 as SGHNT and CDR2 as YENEEA. Trimming pared 1 base from V and 8 bases from J, leaving 11 bases between. The CDR3 is CASSLVRGSEKLFF. The CDR3 nucleotides read TGTGCCAGCAGCTTAGTCCGGGGAAGCGAAAAACTGTTTTTT.

Ten or more counts support this clonotype. The chain has TRBV28 and TRBJ1-5, with D possibly matching TRBD1 (6 bases). Trimming pared 6 bases from V and 5 bases from J, leaving 14 bases between. The CDR3 covers 14 residues. Germline V gene lookup returns CDR1 MDHEN and CDR2 SYDVKM. The CDR3 loop reads CASRVVGGYQPQHF. The CDR3 DNA reads as TGTGCCAGCAGGGTGGTTGGGGGCTATCAGCCCCAGCATTTT. Full variable domain (missing parts from reference TRBV28 and TRBJ1-5): DVKVTQSSRYLVKRTGEKVFLECVQDMDHENMFWYRQDPGLGLRLIYFSYDVKMKEKGDIPEGYSVSREKKERFSLILESASTNQTSMYLCASRVVGGYQPQHFGDGTRLSIL.

This clonotype occurred a few times. The junction differs from germline at one of its ends, possibly a read error. J is TRBJ2-7 and V is TRBV5-1, with TRBD2 matching 15 bases. Germline CDR1 and CDR2: SGHRS and YFSETQ. This CDR3 comprises 18 residues. The CDR3 loop is CASSKGLAGGIMYGEQYF. For the CDR3, the DNA is TGTGCCAGCAGCAAGGGACTAGCGGGAGGCATAATGTACGGCGAGCAGTACTTC.

This clonotype was counted only a few times. The CDR3 region is CASSITTSGQETQYF. Here the CDR3 DNA reads TGTGCCAGTAGTATAACGACTAGCGGCCAAGAGACCCAGTACTTC. The chain joins TRBV19 to TRBJ2-5; 9 bases line up with TRBD2. V dropped 2 bases and J dropped 1; count of bases not matched to a gene: 2. Per the germline V gene, CDR1 is LNHDA and CDR2 is SQIVND (reference sequence). CDR3 length equals 15 residues.

J is TRBJ2-1 and V is TRBV5-1, with 14 bases identical to TRBD2. From germline, CDR1 is SGHRS and CDR2 YFSETQ. CDR3 length equals 18 residues. After removal of 4 bases from V and 2 bases from J, the junction contained 8 bases not matched to a gene. The CDR3 loop reads CASSRLAGGRYTYNEQFF. The CDR3 region has the DNA TGCGCCAGCAGCAGACTAGCGGGAGGGCGGTACACCTACAATGAGCAGTTCTTC.

In this sample, this clonotype turned up many times. Mismatch with germline at one junction end may stem from a read error. This CDR3 is CASSLGANTGELFF. The CDR3 bases are TGTGCCAGCAGCTTAGGAGCGAACACCGGGGAGCTGTTTTTT. The chain has TRBV12-3 or TRBV12-4 and TRBJ2-2; D is ambiguous. The CDR3 loop spans 14 amino acids.